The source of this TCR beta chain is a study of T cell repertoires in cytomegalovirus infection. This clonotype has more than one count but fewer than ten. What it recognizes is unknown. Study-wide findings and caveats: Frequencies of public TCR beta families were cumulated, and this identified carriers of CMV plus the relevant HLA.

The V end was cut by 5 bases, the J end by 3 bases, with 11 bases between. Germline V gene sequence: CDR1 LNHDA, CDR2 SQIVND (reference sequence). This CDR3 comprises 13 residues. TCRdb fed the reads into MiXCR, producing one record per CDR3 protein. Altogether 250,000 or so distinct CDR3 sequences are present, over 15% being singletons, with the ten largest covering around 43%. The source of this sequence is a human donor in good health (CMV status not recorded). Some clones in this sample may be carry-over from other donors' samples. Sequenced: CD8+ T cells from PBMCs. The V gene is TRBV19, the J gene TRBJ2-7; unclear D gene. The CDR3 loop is CASSLFWGYEQYF. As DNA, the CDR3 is TGTGCCAGTAGTCTTTTCTGGGGCTACGAGCAGTACTTC.